The clone carrying this T cell receptor beta chain was seen repeatedly, ten times or more. The antigen is unknown. The data belong to a study of CD8 T cells in ankylosing spondylitis. Broader study findings: Enrichment of disease-linked clones was reportedly significant in matched ankylosing spondylitis synovial fluid. Earlier studies detected some motif variants in reactive arthritis synovial fluid and blood. Disease-linked clones were CD8+ and relatively rare in peripheral blood. Roughly 8 highly homologous variants made up a TCR beta motif that seemed to typify ankylosing spondylitis blood.

The germline CDR1 and CDR2 sequences are SGHRS and YFSETQ. The CDR3 consists of 13 residues. V shed 1 base and J shed 0 bases, with 4 bases lying between them. Quantitative 5'-RACE with molecular barcodes was used to make the TCR beta libraries. Each CDR3 protein gets one entry after TCRdb re-called the 5' RACE reads with MiXCR. The repertoire holds approximately 520,000 distinct CDR3 sequences, with less than 6% as singletons. This TCR derives from a male donor with ankylosing spondylitis. Specimen: blood, either unsorted or a sorted T cell fraction (not recorded which). This chain joins TRBV5-1 and TRBJ1-2; D is uncertain. CDR3 sequence reads: CASSLMSNYGYTF. CDR3 DNA: TGCGCCAGCAGCTTGATGTCTAACTATGGCTACACCTTC.